The 18 T cell receptor beta chains listed next were all sequenced from one sample in a study of blood T cell repertoires in COVID-19. The assay was immunoSEQ multiplex PCR, and TCRdb's table has in-frame clones only and misses some. Of over 200,000 clones listed, more than 75% are singletons. The specimen was peripheral blood. The receptors were gathered from a man aged 40-49 years with active or convalescent COVID-19.

The chain couples TRBV27 to TRBJ2-1, with a tentative D call TRBD1 (5 bases). The CDR3 loop spans 17 amino acids. Trimming removed 6 bases from V and 2 bases from J, with 20 bases in between. In germline, CDR1 is MNHEY, CDR2 SMNVEV (reference sequence). CDR3 amino acids: CASSIYTDTLTYNEQFF. The CDR3 nucleotides read TGTGCCAGCAGCATATATACGGACACCCTAACCTACAATGAGCAGTTCTTC.

CDR3 DNA sequence: TGTGCCAGCAGCCTTCGGACAGGGGGCCGGGACGAGCAGTACTTC. This sequence encodes CASSLRTGGRDEQYF. J is TRBJ2-7 and V is TRBV7-9; 11 bases fit TRBD1. The CDR3 sequence is 15 residues long. Trimming at V came to 5 bases and at J to 5 bases, leaving 8 bases not matched to a gene. CDR1 and CDR2 from the germline V gene are SEHNR and FQNEAQ (reference sequence).

This chain links TRBV28 with TRBJ2-1; 8 bases are shared with TRBD1. Germline V gene sequence: CDR1 MDHEN, CDR2 SYDVKM. This CDR3 spans 12 amino acids. The ends lost 4 bases at V and 9 bases at J; junction bases unmatched: 2. CDR3 sequence: CASSSGGTEQFF. CDR3 sequence (DNA): TGTGCCAGCAGTTCAGGGGGCACTGAGCAGTTCTTC. The full variable domain, in which reference TRBV28 and TRBJ2-1 provide the parts outside the CDR3, is DVKVTQSSRYLVKRTGEKVFLECVQDMDHENMFWYRQDPGLGLRLIYFSYDVKMKEKGDIPEGYSVSREKKERFSLILESASTNQTSMYLCASSSGGTEQFFGPGTRLTVL.

The rearrangement uses TRBV5-1 and TRBJ2-3; TRBD1 matches 9 bases. From germline, CDR1 is SGHRS and CDR2 YFSETQ. V dropped 4 bases and J dropped 5; count of bases not matched to a gene: 11. CDR3 size: 16 residues. The CDR3 sequence is CASSPPTGGGGDTQYF. The DNA of the CDR3 is TGCGCCAGCAGCCCCCCGACAGGGGGAGGAGGAGATACGCAGTATTTT.

The gene calls are TRBV6-5 and TRBJ2-7; 10 bases are a match to TRBD1. This CDR3 contains 15 residues. The junction had 7 bases not matched to a gene; V was cut back by 5 bases and J by 3 bases. The germline gives CDR1 MNHEY, CDR2 SVGAGI. The CDR3 sequence: CASSRPDRGNYEQYF. CDR3 sequence (DNA): TGTGCCAGCAGTCGCCCGGACAGGGGGAACTACGAGCAGTACTTC.

The rearrangement links TRBV4-1 to TRBJ1-1; perhaps TRBD1 as D (5 bases). Germline V gives CDR1 MGHRA, CDR2 YSYEKL. The CDR3 contains 14 residues. V lost 1 base to trimming and J lost 4 bases, with 10 bases between them. CDR3 loop: CASSQAGGATEAFF. CDR3 bases: TGCGCCAGCAGCCAAGCGGGGGGTGCCACTGAAGCTTTCTTT.

The CDR3 DNA reads TGTGCCAGTAGTATAGGGGGGACTACTTCCGGGGAGCTGTTTTTT. Translated: CASSIGGTTSGELFF. The chain carries TRBV19 and TRBJ2-2; TRBD2 aligns across 7 bases. This CDR3 comprises 15 residues. V shed 1 base and J 6 bases; nucleotides not matched to a gene: 5. The germline gives CDR1 LNHDA, CDR2 SQIVND (reference sequence).

The V call is TRBV6-5, the J call TRBJ1-1; tentatively, D is TRBD1 (6 bases). The CDR3 contains 15 residues. V lost 6 bases and J 5 bases, leaving 19 bases between the germline ends. Germline V gene data show CDR1 as MNHEY and CDR2 as SVGAGI. In DNA, the CDR3 is TGTGCCAGCAGCCCGGGAGGCAGGGGAGGAACTGAAGCTTTCTTT. Protein sequence: CASSPGGRGGTEAFF.

The V and J genes are TRBV11-2 and TRBJ2-7; 9 bases align to TRBD2. The CDR3 is made up of 16 amino acids. V shed 5 bases, J shed 1 base, and the junction held 9 bases outside the gene matches. The germline CDR1 and CDR2 sequences are SGHAT and FQNNGV. The CDR3 loop is CASSQTLAGPSYEQYF. The DNA of the CDR3 is TGTGCCAGCAGCCAGACGCTAGCGGGACCTTCCTACGAGCAGTACTTC.

CDR3 DNA: TGTGCCAGCAGCGCTAGCGGGAGCGGAGAGACCCAGTACTTC. The encoded protein is CASSASGSGETQYF. This chain uses TRBV7-3 with TRBJ2-5; 10 bases line up with TRBD2. Losses at the gene ends were 5 bases for V and 4 bases for J; bases not matched to a gene: 4. CDR1 SGHTA and CDR2 FQGTGA come from the germline V gene. The CDR3 is 14 amino acids.

The chain combines TRBV28 with TRBJ1-5; perhaps TRBD1 as D (5 bases). In germline, CDR1 is MDHEN, CDR2 SYDVKM. The CDR3 contains 15 residues. The V gene lost 8 bases and the J gene lost 2 bases, with 16 bases spanning the gap. The CDR3 is CASLKGGVGNQPQHF. The CDR3 nucleotides read TGTGCCAGCCTCAAGGGAGGGGTCGGCAATCAGCCCCAGCATTTT.

V is TRBV29-1 and J is TRBJ1-1, with D possibly being TRBD1 (5 bases). The length of the CDR3 is 12 residues. V lost 7 bases and J 4 bases, leaving 13 bases between the germline ends. Germline-derived CDR1 and CDR2 are SQVTM and ANQGSEA. The CDR3 sequence is CSAFRASTEAFF. The CDR3 nucleotides read TGCAGCGCCTTCAGGGCGAGCACTGAAGCTTTCTTT.

The CDR3 is CRLDRAYEQYF. The CDR3 DNA reads as TGCAGGTTAGACCGGGCCTACGAGCAGTACTTC. This chain uses TRBV20-1 with TRBJ2-7; D call uncertain. CDR1 is DFQATT, CDR2 SNEGSKA, per germline (reference sequence). The CDR3 is made up of 11 amino acids.

This sequence joins TRBV28 and TRBJ1-2, with a tentative D call TRBD1 (6 bases). This CDR3 contains 13 residues. V lost 5 bases and J 4 bases, leaving 11 bases between the germline ends. CDR1 MDHEN and CDR2 SYDVKM come from the germline V gene. The CDR3 nucleotides are TGTGCCAGCAGTGGGGGCACAGCCTATGGCTACACCTTC. Residues: CASSGGTAYGYTF.

The chain is built from TRBV27 and TRBJ2-1, with a tentative D call TRBD2 (6 bases). The germline V gene encodes CDR1 MNHEY and CDR2 SMNVEV (reference sequence). The CDR3 is 12 amino acids. Trimming took off 11 bases at V and 6 bases at J, with 14 bases between the two ends. As DNA, the CDR3 is TGTGCCGCCCTGGGACTGTCCAATGAGCAGTTCTTC. Residues: CAALGLSNEQFF.

Only a few counts were recorded for this clone. The chain has TRBV27 and TRBJ2-7; D remains unclear. The V gene's germline CDR1 is MNHEY and CDR2 SMNVEV (reference sequence). There are 13 residues in the CDR3. V lost 2 bases and J 5 bases, leaving 10 bases between the germline ends. CDR3 sequence reads: CASSLNTYDEQYF. In DNA form, the CDR3 reads TGTGCCAGCAGTTTAAACACGTACGACGAGCAGTACTTC.

The chain has TRBV28 and TRBJ1-6; D gene ambiguous. Germline V gene lookup returns CDR1 MDHEN and CDR2 SYDVKM. This CDR3 has 16 residues. V was cut by 1 base and J by 7 bases, with 14 bases left in between. The CDR3 bases are TGTGCCAGCAGTTTATTTGGGGAGGGCGGGAATTCACCCCTCCACTTT. Translation gives CASSLFGEGGNSPLHF.

This chain's CDR3 is CASSRRTSGSQTYEQYF. For the CDR3, the DNA is TGTGCCAGCAGCCGTCGGACTAGCGGGAGTCAGACCTACGAGCAGTACTTC. The chain has TRBV7-2 and TRBJ2-7; the match to TRBD2 covers 13 bases. V trimming: 5 bases; J trimming: 2 bases; junction bases outside the gene matches: 9. CDR3 length: 17 residues. Germline V gene lookup returns CDR1 SGHTA and CDR2 FQGNSA.